This T cell receptor beta chain is from a study of beta chain features in type 1 diabetes. Study results and limitations: The study found fewer insertions and more deletions at VDJ junctions in type 1 diabetes patients. There was a moderate but significant shortening of TCRB CDR3s in all four CD4+ subsets of Type 1 diabetes patients. It was not settled here whether HLA type affects TCRB rearrangement.

This clone occurred a few times. Its antigen is unknown. Investigators reverse transcribed all isolated RNA, so they sequenced expressed TCRB transcripts. Repertoires were generated with immunoSEQ multiplex PCR, while TCRdb's copy carries only in-frame clones and drops some. The sample carries hundreds of thousands of clones, 10% to 15% recorded once. Sort purity for all populations was recorded as exceeding 98%. Germline assignment: CDR1 MNHEY and CDR2 SMNVEV (reference sequence). V was clipped by 5 bases and J by 10 bases, with 18 bases between them. This CDR3 contains 14 residues. This chain links TRBV27 with TRBJ2-1; the D gene is possibly TRBD1 (8 bases). Sequenced: naive CD4+ T cells from blood. This TCR came from a woman between 18 and 29 years old with type 1 diabetes. The CDR3 DNA follows: TGTGCCAGCAGTCTGCGACAGGGGAGGGGGGAGCAGTTCTTC. Its protein is CASSLRQGRGEQFF.